These 7 T cell receptor beta chains originate from one sample sequenced in a study of CD8+ T cells in alopecia areata. Isolated RNA was reverse transcribed into cDNA used as the sequencing template. Profiled with immunoSEQ multiplex PCR; TCRdb holds only in-frame clones, not every one. This sample has over 200,000 clones, with about 60% found just once. Sequences were derived from CD4+ T cells sorted from blood, sampled at week 0. Receptor source: a human donor with alopecia areata.

This clone occurred a few times. The chain recombines TRBV15 with TRBJ1-5; tentatively, D is TRBD1 (6 bases). This CDR3 has 14 amino acids. CDR1 and CDR2 from the germline V gene are LNHNV and YYDKDF (reference sequence). Trimming removed 0 bases from V and 6 bases from J, with 9 bases in between. CDR3 nucleotide sequence: TGTGCCACCAGCAGAGATACAGGGTCTCAGCCCCAGCATTTT. This translates into CATSRDTGSQPQHF.

The table lists this clone with a few counts. The V and J genes are TRBV2 and TRBJ2-2; D possibly corresponds to TRBD2 (7 bases). Trimming stripped 6 bases from V and 2 bases from J, with 10 bases between. In germline, CDR1 is SNHLY, CDR2 FYNNEI. The CDR3 is 14 amino acids. CDR3 residues: CASSGGPNTGELFF. The CDR3 DNA reads as TGTGCCAGCAGCGGGGGGCCCAACACCGGGGAGCTGTTTTTT.

The gene calls are TRBV5-6 and TRBJ2-1; 7 nucleotides line up with TRBD1. With V trimmed by 6 bases and J by 7 bases, 7 bases remained unmatched. Per germline, CDR1 SGHDT and CDR2 YYEEEE. This CDR3 is built from 13 residues. CDR3 coding DNA: TGTGCCAGCAACCGACAGGGCGGGAATGAGCAGTTCTTC. Protein product: CASNRQGGNEQFF.

The rearrangement links TRBV30 to TRBJ2-3; the match to TRBD2 covers 12 bases. J was trimmed by 10 bases and V by 0 bases; bases with no gene match: 11. Germline CDR1 GTSNPN, CDR2 SVGIG (reference sequence). The CDR3 runs to 16 residues. CDR3 protein: CAWSVNPGLAGMSQYF. The CDR3 DNA is TGTGCCTGGAGTGTAAACCCCGGACTAGCGGGAATGTCGCAGTATTTT. Full variable domain (outside the CDR3, taken from reference TRBV30 and TRBJ2-3): SQTIHQWPATLVQPVGSPLSLECTVEGTSNPNLYWYRQAAGRGLQLLFYSVGIGQISSEVPQNLSASRPQDRQFILSSKKLLLSDSGFYLCAWSVNPGLAGMSQYFGPGTRLTVL.

The rearrangement uses TRBV13 and TRBJ2-1; D may be TRBD1 (6 bases). The V end lost 0 bases, the J end lost 6 bases, and 6 bases lay between the germline ends. This CDR3 region has 13 residues. Germline V gives CDR1 PRHDT, CDR2 FYEKMQ (reference sequence). CDR3 sequence: CASSLGGGNEQFF. The CDR3 bases are TGTGCCAGCAGCTTAGGAGGGGGCAATGAGCAGTTCTTC.

CDR3 nucleotides: TGTGCCAGCTCACCACAGGATTGGGCGTATGAGCAGTACTTC. Its protein is CASSPQDWAYEQYF. The V gene is TRBV18, the J gene TRBJ2-7; D is unclear. The germline CDR1 and CDR2 sequences are KGHSH and LQKENI. The CDR3 extends over 14 amino acids. V lost 1 base to trimming and J lost 7 bases, with 14 bases between them.

This clone was found once. The rearrangement links TRBV30 to TRBJ1-2, with D possibly being TRBD1 (6 bases). The germline V gene has CDR1 GTSNPN and CDR2 SVGIG (reference sequence). The CDR3 contains 14 residues. V lost 1 base and J 7 bases, leaving 16 bases between the germline ends. The CDR3 loop reads CAWSGLGGLFGYTF. DNA of the CDR3: TGTGCCTGGAGTGGGCTAGGGGGGCTCTTTGGCTACACCTTC.